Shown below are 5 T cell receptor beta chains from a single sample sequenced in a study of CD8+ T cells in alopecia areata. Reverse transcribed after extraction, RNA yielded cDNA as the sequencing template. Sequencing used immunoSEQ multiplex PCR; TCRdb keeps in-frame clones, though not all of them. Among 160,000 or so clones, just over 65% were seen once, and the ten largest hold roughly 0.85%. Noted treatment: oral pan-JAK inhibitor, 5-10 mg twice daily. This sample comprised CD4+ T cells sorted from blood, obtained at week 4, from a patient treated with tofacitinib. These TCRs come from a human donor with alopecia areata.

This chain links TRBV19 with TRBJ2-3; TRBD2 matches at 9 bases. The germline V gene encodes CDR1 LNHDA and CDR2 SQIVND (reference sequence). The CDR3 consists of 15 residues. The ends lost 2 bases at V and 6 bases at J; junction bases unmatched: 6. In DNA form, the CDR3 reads TGTGCCAGTAGTATACAGGGACTAGCCTTCGATACGCAGTATTTT. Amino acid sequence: CASSIQGLAFDTQYF.

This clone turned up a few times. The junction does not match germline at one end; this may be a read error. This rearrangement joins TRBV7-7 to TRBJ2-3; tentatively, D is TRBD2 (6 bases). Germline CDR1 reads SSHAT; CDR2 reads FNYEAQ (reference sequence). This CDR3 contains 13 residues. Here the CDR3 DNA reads TGTGCTAGCAGCCAGGGACTGGGAGATACGCAGTATTTT. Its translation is CASSQGLGDTQYF.

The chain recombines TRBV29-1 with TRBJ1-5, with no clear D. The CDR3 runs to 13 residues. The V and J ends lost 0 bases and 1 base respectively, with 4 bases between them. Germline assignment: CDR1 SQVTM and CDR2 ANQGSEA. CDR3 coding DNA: TGCAGCGTTGAAGACGGAAGCAATCAGCCCCAGCATTTT. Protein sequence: CSVEDGSNQPQHF.

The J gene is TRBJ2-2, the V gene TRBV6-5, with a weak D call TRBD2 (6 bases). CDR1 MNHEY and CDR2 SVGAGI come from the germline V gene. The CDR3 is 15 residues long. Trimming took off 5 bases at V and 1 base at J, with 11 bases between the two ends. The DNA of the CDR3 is TGTGCCAGCAGTCGAATCGGGGGGAACACCGGGGAGCTGTTTTTT. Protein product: CASSRIGGNTGELFF.

This chain's CDR3 is CSVEEHTDTQYF. The CDR3 coding sequence is TGCAGCGTTGAAGAACACACAGATACGCAGTATTTT. The chain combines TRBV29-1 with TRBJ2-3, with no clear D. This CDR3 comprises 12 residues. Germline V gene data show CDR1 as SQVTM and CDR2 as ANQGSEA. Deletions cut 0 bases from V and 2 bases from J, with 3 bases between.